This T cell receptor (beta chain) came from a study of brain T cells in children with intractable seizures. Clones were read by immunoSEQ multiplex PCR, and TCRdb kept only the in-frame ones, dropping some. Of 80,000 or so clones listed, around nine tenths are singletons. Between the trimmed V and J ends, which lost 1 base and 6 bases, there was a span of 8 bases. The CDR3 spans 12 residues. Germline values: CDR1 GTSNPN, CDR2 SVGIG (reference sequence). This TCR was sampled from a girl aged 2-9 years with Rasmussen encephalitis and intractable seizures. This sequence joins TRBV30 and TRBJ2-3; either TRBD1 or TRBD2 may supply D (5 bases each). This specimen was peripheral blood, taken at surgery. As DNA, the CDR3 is TGTGCCTGGAGTGCGGGGCCGGATACGCAGTATTTT. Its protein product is CAWSAGPDTQYF.